This TCR beta chain came from a study of blood T cell repertoires in COVID-19. The data were produced by immunoSEQ multiplex PCR, yet TCRdb's version contains in-frame clones alone and is incomplete. The sample includes about 240,000 clones, 75% to 90% seen only once; the top ten take 3.3%. This CDR3 is built from 14 residues. Germline assignment: CDR1 SQVTM and CDR2 ANQGSEA. Losses at the gene ends were 6 bases for V and 2 bases for J; bases not matched to a gene: 6. The V gene is TRBV29-1, the J gene TRBJ2-5; 10 bases are shared with TRBD1. Sequencing input: PBMCs or T cells enriched from blood (not recorded which). This clonotype originated in a woman aged 40 to 50 with acute COVID-19. The CDR3 spells CSVDRGSIQETQYF. The CDR3 DNA reads TGCAGCGTGGACAGGGGGAGTATACAAGAGACCCAGTACTTC.